This T cell receptor beta chain was sequenced in a study of early T cells in non-severe SARS-CoV-2 infection. MiXCR, applied by TCRdb to the 5' RACE reads, yields one record per CDR3 protein. The sample yields some 91,000 distinct CDR3 sequences, approximately 11% seen once. With 1 base removed from V and 0 bases from J, the gap between germline ends came to 10 bases. This CDR3 is built from 15 residues. Looked up from germline, CDR1 is MGHRA and CDR2 is YSYEKL. This clonotype showed up just a few times. The clonotype originates from an adult who was a healthcare worker with PCR-confirmed SARS-CoV-2 infection or an uninfected control (not recorded which). The sequences come from whole blood, collected at baseline. The chain is built from TRBV4-1 and TRBJ2-7, with a possible D match to TRBD2 (6 bases). CDR3 protein: CASSQVAEFSYEQYF. The CDR3 DNA reads TGCGCCAGCAGCCAAGTAGCGGAATTCTCCTACGAGCAGTACTTC.